The TCR beta chain described here comes from a study of TIL therapy for anti-PD-1-resistant metastatic lung cancer. Overall study: By whole-exome sequencing, median non-synonymous tumor mutation burden was roughly 1.6 mutations per megabase. The study, taken as a whole, reports: TIL clonotype persistence in blood showed no apparent association with response.

Sequencing used immunoSEQ v3. Libraries were sequenced to 2 million to 2.5 million read pairs (survey) or about 5-6.5 million (deep). The table came from immunoSEQ multiplex PCR; TCRdb's copy has only in-frame clones and leaves some out. The repertoire holds approximately 60,000 clones, roughly 77% seen once, with just under 3% in the top ten. Details on this clone: What it binds is not known.

Indicated time point: pre-treatment sample, taken before nivolumab and TIL therapy. Germline V lookup: CDR1 MGHDK, CDR2 SYGVNS. This CDR3 spans 14 amino acids. V trimming: 6 bases; J trimming: 1 base; junction bases outside the gene matches: 5. This specimen consisted of blood, obtained at baseline. This chain links TRBV25-1 with TRBJ2-7; 8 bases match TRBD1. This sequence originates from a person aged 25 to 85 with non-small cell lung cancer. The CDR3 reads CASSPHRGSYEQYF. CDR3 coding DNA: TGTGCCAGCAGCCCTCACAGGGGGTCCTACGAGCAGTACTTC.